These 15 T cell receptor beta chains came from one sample sequenced in a study of shared clonotypes between healthy human individuals. The table came from immunoSEQ multiplex PCR; TCRdb's copy has only in-frame clones and leaves some out. The table includes roughly 640,000 clones, 97% detected once. The sequenced material came from naive CD4+ T cells sorted from blood. Specified subset: CD45RA+ positively selected. These receptors were taken from a woman aged 25 to 39 in good health.

This chain links TRBV4-1 with TRBJ1-1; no reliable D call. Germline V gene lookup returns CDR1 MGHRA and CDR2 YSYEKL. The V end lost 8 bases, the J end lost 1 base, and 17 bases lay between the germline ends. The CDR3 spans 15 residues. The CDR3: CASSPHHPKNTEAFF. The CDR3 DNA reads as TGCGCCAGCTCCCCACACCATCCAAAGAACACTGAAGCTTTCTTT.

This clone has only one observation. This chain links TRBV5-1 with TRBJ1-2, with no clear D. From germline, CDR1 is SGHRS and CDR2 YFSETQ. This CDR3 is 13 amino acids long. With 0 bases removed from V and 4 bases from J, the gap between germline ends came to 7 bases. The chain's CDR3 is CASSLEGVYGYTF. The CDR3 DNA is TGCGCCAGCAGCTTGGAAGGAGTCTATGGCTACACCTTC.

The chain is built from TRBV27 and TRBJ1-6; 7 nucleotides align to TRBD1. This CDR3 has 17 amino acids. With V trimmed by 5 bases and J by 6 bases, 13 bases remained unmatched. Looked up from germline, CDR1 is MNHEY and CDR2 is SMNVEV (reference sequence). The DNA of the CDR3 is TGTGCCAGCAGTCCGTACCCTCGGACAGGCAGTAATTCACCCCTCCACTTT. Its protein is CASSPYPRTGSNSPLHF.

This chain links TRBV5-1 with TRBJ2-7; a weak D match, TRBD1 (6 bases). Germline CDR1 SGHRS, CDR2 YFSETQ. Trimming left V 0 bases short and J 5 bases short, with 18 bases between. The CDR3 extends over 16 amino acids. In nucleotides, the CDR3 is TGCGCCAGCAGCTTGGGGCAGGGGAGATCTTTCCACGAGCAGTACTTC. Residues: CASSLGQGRSFHEQYF.

The chain has TRBV5-4 and TRBJ2-1, with 9 bases aligning to TRBD2. V shed 5 bases, J shed 3 bases, and the junction held 6 bases outside the gene matches. CDR1 SGHNT and CDR2 YYREEE come from the germline V gene (reference sequence). CDR3 length: 15 amino acids. The CDR3 protein is CASRANSGSYNEQFF. CDR3 in DNA: TGTGCCAGCAGAGCGAATAGCGGGAGCTACAATGAGCAGTTCTTC.

This clone was detected only a few times. This sequence joins TRBV19 and TRBJ1-5, with D unclear. With 7 bases removed from V and 2 bases from J, the gap between germline ends came to 12 bases. Per the germline V gene, CDR1 is LNHDA and CDR2 is SQIVND (reference sequence). This CDR3 is 14 amino acids long. CDR3 DNA sequence: TGTGCCAGTATGGCGGGTGGTGGCAATCAGCCCCAGCATTTT. Translating gives CASMAGGGNQPQHF.

The table lists this clone with a few counts. The chain carries TRBV10-1 and TRBJ2-5; the match to TRBD2 covers 12 bases. The CDR3 is 15 amino acids. Trimming cost V 2 bases and J 4 bases; bases outside gene matches: 2. Looked up from germline, CDR1 is WNHNN and CDR2 is SYGVQD (reference sequence). CDR3 sequence: CASSEASGRVETQYF. The CDR3 nucleotides are TGCGCCAGCAGTGAGGCTAGCGGGAGGGTAGAGACCCAGTACTTC.

The rearrangement joins TRBV6-1 to TRBJ2-3; a weak D match, TRBD1 (6 bases). Germline V gives CDR1 MNHNS, CDR2 SASEGT. The CDR3 totals 14 residues. V lost 5 bases, J lost 1 base, and 10 bases lay in between. DNA for the CDR3: TGTGCCAGCAGTCTAAAGGGGGGCACAGATACGCAGTATTTT. Its translation is CASSLKGGTDTQYF.

V gene TRBV2 combines with J gene TRBJ2-7, with TRBD2 identical over 12 bases. The CDR3 totals 14 residues. V was pared by 8 bases and J by 6 bases, with 8 bases of the junction left unmatched. Germline CDR1 and CDR2: SNHLY and FYNNEI. In DNA, the CDR3 is TGTGCCAGCGGCCGACTAGCGGGAGTGGCCGAGCAGTACTTC. Its protein product is CASGRLAGVAEQYF.

The chain uses TRBV29-1 and TRBJ1-1; D is unclear. Per the germline V gene, CDR1 is SQVTM and CDR2 is ANQGSEA. CDR3 length: 13 residues. Between the trimmed V and J ends, which lost 4 bases and 3 bases, there was a span of 12 bases. Here the CDR3 DNA reads TGCAGCGTTGCCTCCGACCTTTACACTGAAGCTTTCTTT. Its protein product is CSVASDLYTEAFF. Full variable domain (remainder filled in from reference TRBV29-1 and TRBJ1-1): SAVISQKPSRDICQRGTSLTIQCQVDSQVTMMFWYRQQPGQSLTLIATANQGSEATYESGFVIDKFPISRPNLTFSTLTVSNMSPEDSSIYLCSVASDLYTEAFFGQGTRLTVV.

About this clone itself: Other nucleotide sequences in the sample specify the same CDR3. The rearrangement uses TRBV29-1 and TRBJ2-5, with D hard to call. V was cut by 4 bases and J by 1 base, with 4 bases left in between. CDR1 and CDR2 (germline): SQVTM, ANQGSEA. This CDR3 has 11 amino acids. Here the CDR3 DNA reads TGCAGCGTTGGGGTCCAAGAGACCCAGTACTTC. It yields the protein CSVGVQETQYF.

The chain combines TRBV5-1 with TRBJ1-1, with D unclear. The germline gives CDR1 SGHRS, CDR2 YFSETQ. V was shortened by 1 base and J by 1 base, with 11 bases between the two germline ends. This CDR3 has 15 residues. The CDR3 bases are TGCGCCAGCAGCTTGTTAGTCACTCCGAACACTGAAGCTTTCTTT. Protein sequence: CASSLLVTPNTEAFF.

This clone was recorded only once. The chain is built from TRBV5-1 and TRBJ2-7; 8 bases are a match to TRBD1. Germline assignment: CDR1 SGHRS and CDR2 YFSETQ. V shed 4 bases and J 4 bases; nucleotides not matched to a gene: 7. This CDR3 comprises 14 residues. The CDR3 DNA sequence: TGCGCCAGCAGCGCCCGGGACAGGCTGTACGAGCAGTACTTC. Translating it yields CASSARDRLYEQYF.

V usage is TRBV18 and J usage is TRBJ2-2; 7 nucleotides line up with TRBD1. The CDR3 extends over 16 amino acids. V shed 3 bases, J shed 3 bases, and the junction held 7 bases outside the gene matches. Germline CDR1 and CDR2: KGHSH and LQKENI. CDR3 nucleotides: TGTGCCAGCTCACCCCGACGGCAGGGGGACACCGGGGAGCTGTTTTTT. Translated, it gives CASSPRRQGDTGELFF.

Concerning this clone itself: Within the sample, other DNA sequences also encode this same CDR3. The rearrangement joins TRBV7-9 to TRBJ2-7; D is uncertain. The V and J ends lost 5 bases and 2 bases respectively, with 7 bases between them. Germline-derived CDR1 and CDR2 are SEHNR and FQNEAQ (reference sequence). CDR3 length equals 12 residues. The CDR3 DNA reads TGTGCCAGCAGCCAAGGACCCTACGAGCAGTACTTC. This codes for CASSQGPYEQYF.